Each of the 21 T cell receptor beta chains below was sequenced from the same sample in a study of PD-1 blockade in mismatch repair-deficient tumors. The data were produced by immunoSEQ multiplex PCR, yet TCRdb's version contains in-frame clones alone and is incomplete. The data hold roughly 48,000 clones, with around 77% observed a single time. The material sequenced was PBMCs, taken before pembrolizumab treatment. These receptors came from an adult with mismatch repair-deficient cancer.

This clone has just a few counts. The CDR3 DNA reads TGTGCCAGCAGCCCCCGAGGAACCACGAACACTGAAGCTTTCTTT. This gives the protein CASSPRGTTNTEAFF. The chain combines TRBV21-1 with TRBJ1-1. TRBV21-1 is labeled a pseudogene. CDR3 length: 15 residues.

The chain employs TRBV9 and TRBJ2-1; D is perhaps TRBD2 (6 bases). With 2 bases removed from V and 4 bases from J, the gap between germline ends came to 13 bases. The CDR3 spans 15 residues. Germline-derived CDR1 and CDR2 are SGDLS and YYNGEE. CDR3 residues: CASSVSGTDYNEQFF. The DNA for the CDR3 is TGTGCCAGCAGCGTTAGCGGAACCGATTACAATGAGCAGTTCTTC.

The table lists this clone with a count of one. This sequence joins TRBV5-4 and TRBJ2-2; 12 nucleotides match TRBD2. The length of the CDR3 is 18 residues. Losses at the gene ends were 4 bases for V and 0 bases for J; bases not matched to a gene: 7. In germline, CDR1 is SGHNT, CDR2 YYREEE (reference sequence). The CDR3 protein is CASSGTGTSGSNTGELFF. In DNA, the CDR3 is TGTGCCAGCAGCGGTACCGGGACTAGCGGGTCGAACACCGGGGAGCTGTTTTTT.

A remark on this clone: Additional DNA sequences in this sample encode the identical CDR3. The rearrangement uses TRBV27 and TRBJ1-1; no definite D call. From germline, CDR1 is MNHEY and CDR2 SMNVEV (reference sequence). The V gene lost 6 bases and the J gene lost 1 base, with 15 bases spanning the gap. The length of the CDR3 is 15 residues. The CDR3, as DNA: TGTGCCAGCAGCTTGTCCCAGATGGGGAACACTGAAGCTTTCTTT. Translated: CASSLSQMGNTEAFF.

This clone was seen a single time. The CDR3 is CASSSTGESTDTQYF. DNA of the CDR3: TGTGCCAGCAGTTCTACGGGAGAGTCCACAGATACGCAGTATTTT. The chain combines TRBV2 with TRBJ2-3; D may be TRBD2 (6 bases). Germline V lookup: CDR1 SNHLY, CDR2 FYNNEI. Trimming removed 5 bases from V and 2 bases from J, with 14 bases in between. This CDR3 is built from 15 residues.

The CDR3 DNA is TGTGCCAGCAGCTTAGGGGGGACATACTCTGGAAACACCATATATTTT. Translating it yields CASSLGGTYSGNTIYF. The V and J genes are TRBV7-8 and TRBJ1-3, with TRBD1 as a possible D gene (6 bases). Trimming shortened V by 1 base and J by 0 bases, and 10 bases separated the two germline ends. Germline V CDR1 and CDR2: SGHVS, FQNEAQ. There are 16 residues in the CDR3.

This clone was seen more than once but under ten times. The chain joins TRBV10-2 to TRBJ2-1; TRBD2 might be the D (5 bases). The CDR3 runs 13 residues. V was shortened by 3 bases and J by 3 bases, with 6 bases between the two germline ends. Germline V gives CDR1 WSHSY, CDR2 SAAADI. DNA of the CDR3: TGCGCCAGCAGTGACGGGAACTACAATGAGCAGTTCTTC. Amino acid sequence: CASSDGNYNEQFF.

The chain joins TRBV30 to TRBJ2-1, with TRBD2 as a possible D gene (6 bases). V was shortened by 4 bases and J by 0 bases, with 10 bases between the two germline ends. Per germline, CDR1 GTSNPN and CDR2 SVGIG (reference sequence). The CDR3 is 14 amino acids. Here the CDR3 reads CAWTGGASYNEQFF. DNA of the CDR3: TGTGCCTGGACTGGAGGGGCCTCCTACAATGAGCAGTTCTTC.

The chain couples TRBV30 to TRBJ2-1; 13 positions match TRBD2. V was clipped by 3 bases and J by 4 bases; unmatched bases: 9. Looked up from germline, CDR1 is GTSNPN and CDR2 is SVGIG (reference sequence). This CDR3 contains 17 residues. CDR3 DNA sequence: TGTGCCTGGAGCGCACGGGGACTAGCGGGACCTTACAATGAGCAGTTCTTC. Its translation: CAWSARGLAGPYNEQFF. Combining the CDR3 with reference TRBV30 and TRBJ2-1 gives the whole variable domain SQTIHQWPATLVQPVGSPLSLECTVEGTSNPNLYWYRQAAGRGLQLLFYSVGIGQISSEVPQNLSASRPQDRQFILSSKKLLLSDSGFYLCAWSARGLAGPYNEQFFGPGTRLTVL.

V usage is TRBV27 and J usage is TRBJ2-7; 10 nucleotides match TRBD2. Germline assignment: CDR1 MNHEY and CDR2 SMNVEV (reference sequence). The CDR3 is 15 amino acids. The V segment lost 3 bases and the J segment 1 base; nucleotides outside the gene matches: 3. The CDR3 loop reads CASSFQLAGSYEQYF. The CDR3 region has the DNA TGTGCCAGCAGTTTCCAACTAGCGGGGTCCTACGAGCAGTACTTC.

The J gene is TRBJ1-1, the V gene TRBV10-2; the D gene is possibly TRBD1 (5 bases). Germline V gene lookup returns CDR1 WSHSY and CDR2 SAAADI. CDR3 size: 17 residues. V lost 3 bases and J 5 bases, leaving 22 bases between the germline ends. The CDR3 protein is CASSEGPGRSRRTEAFF. The DNA for the CDR3 is TGCGCCAGCAGTGAAGGGCCAGGGAGGAGTCGTAGGACTGAAGCTTTCTTT.

There are a few counts of this clone. The V call is TRBV30, the J call TRBJ1-1, with D possibly being TRBD1 (6 bases). The V gene lost 2 bases and the J gene lost 5 bases, with 9 bases spanning the gap. The CDR3 loop spans 12 amino acids. Germline CDR1 GTSNPN, CDR2 SVGIG (reference sequence). The CDR3 loop reads CAWSQGWTEAFF. The CDR3, as DNA: TGTGCCTGGAGTCAGGGGTGGACTGAAGCTTTCTTT.

This clone appeared a few times. The chain is built from TRBV4-1 and TRBJ2-7; 9 positions match TRBD2. CDR1 is MGHRA, CDR2 YSYEKL, per germline. With V trimmed by 3 bases and J by 3 bases, 0 bases remained unmatched. This CDR3 has 13 amino acids. The CDR3 sequence: CASSQTSGYEQYF. The DNA for the CDR3 is TGCGCCAGCAGCCAGACTAGCGGCTACGAGCAGTACTTC.

In its sample, this clone was seen a few times. The V call is TRBV11-2, the J call TRBJ1-5; D not resolved. The germline gives CDR1 SGHAT, CDR2 FQNNGV. The length of the CDR3 is 15 residues. Trimming took off 1 base at V and 0 bases at J, with 7 bases between the two ends. Here the CDR3 reads CASSLVANSNQPQHF. The CDR3 bases are TGTGCCAGCAGCTTAGTCGCGAATAGCAATCAGCCCCAGCATTTT.

This clone was detected only a few times. The chain uses TRBV2 and TRBJ1-2; D gene unclear. The CDR3 sequence is 15 residues long. The V gene lost 5 bases and the J gene lost 0 bases, with 13 bases spanning the gap. Looked up from germline, CDR1 is SNHLY and CDR2 is FYNNEI. As DNA, the CDR3 is TGTGCCAGCAGTAAGAGTCGCTTAGCTAACTATGGCTACACCTTC. Its translation is CASSKSRLANYGYTF.

The rearrangement uses TRBV9 and TRBJ2-1, with 8 bases identical to TRBD1. Unmatched junction bases numbered 9, after V lost 4 bases and J lost 6 bases. Germline CDR1 SGDLS, CDR2 YYNGEE. CDR3 length equals 15 residues. CDR3 region: CASSPTTGEGNEQFF. CDR3 nucleotide sequence: TGTGCCAGCAGCCCAACGACAGGGGAAGGCAATGAGCAGTTCTTC.

The V call is TRBV9, the J call TRBJ2-3, with TRBD2 identical over 13 bases. Germline V gene data show CDR1 as SGDLS and CDR2 as YYNGEE. The CDR3 extends over 16 amino acids. J gave up 3 bases and V 4 bases, and 5 bases lay outside the gene matches. In DNA, the CDR3 is TGTGCCAGCAGCTTCGGACTAGCGGGAGTTACAGATACGCAGTATTTT. Amino acids: CASSFGLAGVTDTQYF.

The rearrangement joins TRBV7-3 to TRBJ2-6; D gene uncertain. Per the germline V gene, CDR1 is SGHTA and CDR2 is FQGTGA. Trimming removed 4 bases from V and 0 bases from J, with 7 bases in between. CDR3 size: 15 residues. This CDR3 reads CASSSLGSGANVLTF. The CDR3 nucleotides are TGTGCCAGCAGCTCCCTAGGCTCTGGGGCCAACGTCCTGACTTTC.

The gene calls are TRBV9 and TRBJ2-5; D unresolved. The CDR3 extends over 12 amino acids. The germline V and J ends were trimmed by 4 bases and 6 bases, with 10 bases remaining between them. The germline gives CDR1 SGDLS, CDR2 YYNGEE. This chain's CDR3 is CASSPVSQTQYF. CDR3 DNA sequence: TGTGCCAGCAGCCCAGTTTCTCAGACCCAGTACTTC.

This clone was seen more than once but under ten times. The chain combines TRBV7-2 with TRBJ2-1; maybe TRBD2 (6 bases). Trimming removed 3 bases from V and 0 bases from J, with 15 bases in between. The germline gives CDR1 SGHTA, CDR2 FQGNSA. The CDR3 contains 17 residues. DNA of the CDR3: TGTGCCAGCAGCTTTAGGCACCGGGACTCCTCCTACAATGAGCAGTTCTTC. It translates to CASSFRHRDSSYNEQFF. Drawing the rest from reference TRBV7-2 and TRBJ2-1, the complete variable domain is GAGVSQSPSNKVTEKGKDVELRCDPISGHTALYWYRQSLGQGLEFLIYFQGNSAPDKSGLPSDRFSAERTGGSVSTLTIQRTQQEDSAVYLCASSFRHRDSSYNEQFFGPGTRLTVL.

J is TRBJ2-1 and V is TRBV7-9; D remains ambiguous. The CDR3 sequence is 15 residues long. V lost 5 bases and J lost 3, with 14 bases in between. Germline V CDR1 and CDR2: SEHNR, FQNEAQ (reference sequence). CDR3 in amino acids: CASSPAFSYYNEQFF. In DNA, the CDR3 is TGTGCCAGCAGCCCCGCGTTCTCCTACTACAATGAGCAGTTCTTC.